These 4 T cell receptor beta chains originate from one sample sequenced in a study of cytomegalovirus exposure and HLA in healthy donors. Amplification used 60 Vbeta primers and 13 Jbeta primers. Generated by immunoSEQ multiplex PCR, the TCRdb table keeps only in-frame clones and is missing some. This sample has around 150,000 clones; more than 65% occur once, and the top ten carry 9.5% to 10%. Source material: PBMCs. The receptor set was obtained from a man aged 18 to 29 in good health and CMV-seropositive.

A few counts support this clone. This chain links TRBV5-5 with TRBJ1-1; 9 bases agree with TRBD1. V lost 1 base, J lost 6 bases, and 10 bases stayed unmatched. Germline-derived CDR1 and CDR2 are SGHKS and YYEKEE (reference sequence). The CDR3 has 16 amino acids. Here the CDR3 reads CASSLPGTGSLAEAFF. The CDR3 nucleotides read TGTGCCAGCAGCTTGCCCGGGACAGGGTCTTTGGCTGAAGCTTTCTTT.

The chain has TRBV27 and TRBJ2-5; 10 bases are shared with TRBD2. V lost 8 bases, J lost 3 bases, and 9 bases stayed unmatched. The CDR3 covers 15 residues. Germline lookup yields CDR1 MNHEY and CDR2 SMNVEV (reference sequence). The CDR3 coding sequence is TGTGCCAGCGGACCGGGACTAGCGATCAAAGAGACCCAGTACTTC. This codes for CASGPGLAIKETQYF.

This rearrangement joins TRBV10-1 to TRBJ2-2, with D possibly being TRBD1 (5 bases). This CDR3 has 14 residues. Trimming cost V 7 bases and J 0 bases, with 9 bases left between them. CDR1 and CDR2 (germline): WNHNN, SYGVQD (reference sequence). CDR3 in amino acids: CASTAGPNTGELFF. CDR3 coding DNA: TGCGCCAGCACGGCAGGGCCGAACACCGGGGAGCTGTTTTTT.

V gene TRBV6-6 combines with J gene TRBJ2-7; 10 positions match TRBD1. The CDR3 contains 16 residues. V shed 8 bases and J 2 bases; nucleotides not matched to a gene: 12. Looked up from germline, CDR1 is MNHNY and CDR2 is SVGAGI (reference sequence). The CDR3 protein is CASGTLGTGAPYEQYF. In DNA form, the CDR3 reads TGTGCCAGCGGGACTCTGGGGACAGGGGCCCCCTACGAGCAGTACTTC.